This T cell receptor (beta chain) stems from a study of T cells in Graves' hyperthyroidism and ophthalmopathy. This clonotype appeared a few times. Its specificity is unknown. The source material, RNA transcripts, was used to amplify TCR beta CDR3 regions. The HTBI primer set served for first-round RT-PCR of the TCR CDR3. A single record per CDR3 protein comes from TCRdb applying MiXCR to the multiplex PCR reads. Among 250,000 to 350,000 distinct CDR3 sequences listed, over 15% were seen once. Active moderate-to-severe ophthalmopathy, Clinical Activity Score at least 3, NOSPECS at least 4, under 3 months' duration. Lactation, pregnancy, other autoimmune disease or uncontrolled infection led to exclusion of patients. Based on clinical symptoms, serum thyroxine and TRAb, thyroid ultrasound and orbital computed tomography, diagnoses were reached. Study outcomes and limitations: Appearing also in blood were most of the thyroid clonotypes expanded above 0.001.

The CDR3 loop spans 15 amino acids. The germline V gene has CDR1 MNHNS and CDR2 SASEGT. V shed 5 bases and J shed 1 base, with 14 bases lying between them. This receptor was taken from a woman between 55 and 75 years old with Graves' ophthalmopathy. The chain uses TRBV6-1 and TRBJ1-1; D is unresolved. Specimen: blood. Written as DNA, the CDR3 is TGTGCCAGCAGTCATTTTAGGTATGAGAACACTGAAGCTTTCTTT. Amino acids: CASSHFRYENTEAFF.